The next 11 T cell receptor beta chains were all read from a single sample in a study of PD-L1 blockade in urothelial cancer. TCRdb's table, derived via immunoSEQ multiplex PCR, lists solely in-frame clones and lacks some. The sample holds 75,000 to 100,000 clones, less than 90% seen once. Time point meaning: peripheral blood 6 weeks after treatment start. The starting material was PBMCs, obtained around atezolizumab (anti-PD-L1) treatment. These TCRs come from a man in his 70s with urothelial cancer.

CDR3 DNA: TGCGCCAGCAGTGAGACAGCGGACTATGGCTACACCTTC. Its translation: CASSETADYGYTF. The chain carries TRBV10-2 and TRBJ1-2; D is undetermined. CDR1 is WSHSY and CDR2 is SAAADI in the germline V gene. CDR3 size: 13 residues. V was pared by 2 bases and J by 3 bases, with 7 bases between.

The J gene is TRBJ2-5, the V gene TRBV19; 9 bases agree with TRBD2. The V gene's germline CDR1 is LNHDA and CDR2 SQIVND (reference sequence). The V segment lost 8 bases and the J segment 2 bases; nucleotides outside the gene matches: 3. This CDR3 comprises 13 residues. DNA for the CDR3: TGTGCCAGTTCGACTAGCGGACAAGAGACCCAGTACTTC. It yields the protein CASSTSGQETQYF.

Here the CDR3 DNA reads TGCGCCAGCAGGGGGGGGAGTGGTACCGACACTAACTATGGCTACACCTTC. It translates to CASRGGSGTDTNYGYTF. The chain links TRBV10-2 to TRBJ1-2, with D perhaps TRBD1 (5 bases). Trimming removed 6 bases from V and 0 bases from J, with 20 bases in between. Looked up from germline, CDR1 is WSHSY and CDR2 is SAAADI. This CDR3 contains 17 residues.

The genes are TRBV6-1 and TRBJ2-7, with 10 bases that match TRBD1. Germline V lookup: CDR1 MNHNS, CDR2 SASEGT. The CDR3 contains 15 residues. Unmatched junction bases numbered 5, after V lost 5 bases and J lost 1 base. DNA of the CDR3: TGTGCCAGCAGTTCCCGGACAGGGGGATCCTACGAGCAGTACTTC. It is translated as CASSSRTGGSYEQYF.

The chain employs TRBV2 and TRBJ2-3; 10 bases match TRBD2. Germline V lookup: CDR1 SNHLY, CDR2 FYNNEI. The V gene end was trimmed by 5 bases and the J gene end by 0 bases; junction bases not matched to a gene: 8. This CDR3 region has 17 residues. In nucleotides, the CDR3 is TGTGCCAGCAGTTCTCCGGGACTAGCGTTAAGCACAGATACGCAGTATTTT. Translation: CASSSPGLALSTDTQYF.

The chain employs TRBV5-1 and TRBJ2-7, with a weak D call TRBD1 (5 bases). V was cut by 0 bases and J by 1 base, with 8 bases left in between. CDR1 is SGHRS and CDR2 is YFSETQ in the germline V gene. The CDR3 consists of 14 residues. CDR3 DNA: TGCGCCAGCAGCTTGGGACAGACGTCCTACGAGCAGTACTTC. This codes for CASSLGQTSYEQYF.

V and J are TRBV7-3 and TRBJ2-3, with 10 bases matching TRBD2. Germline CDR1 SGHTA, CDR2 FQGTGA. J lost 5 bases, V lost 3 bases, and 5 bases had no gene match. The CDR3 is 15 amino acids. In DNA form, the CDR3 reads TGTGCCAGCAGCTTGGGCAGCGGGGGGGTAGATACGCAGTATTTT. Amino acids: CASSLGSGGVDTQYF.

The V call is TRBV23-1, the J call TRBJ1-3; 7 bases line up with TRBD1. Being an ORF, TRBV23-1 has a function that is uncertain. The CDR3 runs 15 residues. V lost 6 bases, J lost 0 bases, and 5 bases stayed unmatched. CDR3 coding DNA: TGCGCCAGCAGCCCACAGGGGAACTCTGGAAACACCATATATTTT. Encoded protein: CASSPQGNSGNTIYF.

The chain uses TRBV14 and TRBJ2-3; the match to TRBD2 covers 14 bases. CDR1 and CDR2 from the germline V gene are SGHDN and FVKESK. This CDR3 has 16 residues. After removal of 5 bases from V and 6 bases from J, the junction contained 7 bases not matched to a gene. The CDR3 region has the DNA TGTGCCAGCAGCGAGGGACTAGCGGGAGAATGGGATACGCAGTATTTT. This codes for CASSEGLAGEWDTQYF.

The gene calls are TRBV7-9 and TRBJ1-1; 9 nucleotides line up with TRBD1. CDR1 and CDR2 from the germline V gene are SEHNR and FQNEAQ (reference sequence). CDR3 length equals 14 residues. V shed 4 bases, J shed 8 bases, and the junction held 8 bases outside the gene matches. The chain's CDR3 is CASSYTGGFAEAFF. The CDR3 DNA sequence: TGTGCCAGCAGCTATACAGGGGGCTTCGCCGAAGCTTTCTTT.

This clone was seen a few times. This chain joins TRBV18 and TRBJ2-3, with 9 bases identical to TRBD2. Germline V gene data show CDR1 as KGHSH and CDR2 as LQKENI. The CDR3 sequence is 16 residues long. V shed 2 bases and J 4 bases; nucleotides not matched to a gene: 7. This chain's CDR3 is CASSPNIAGEADTQYF. In DNA, the CDR3 is TGTGCCAGCTCACCAAATATAGCGGGAGAAGCAGATACGCAGTATTTT.